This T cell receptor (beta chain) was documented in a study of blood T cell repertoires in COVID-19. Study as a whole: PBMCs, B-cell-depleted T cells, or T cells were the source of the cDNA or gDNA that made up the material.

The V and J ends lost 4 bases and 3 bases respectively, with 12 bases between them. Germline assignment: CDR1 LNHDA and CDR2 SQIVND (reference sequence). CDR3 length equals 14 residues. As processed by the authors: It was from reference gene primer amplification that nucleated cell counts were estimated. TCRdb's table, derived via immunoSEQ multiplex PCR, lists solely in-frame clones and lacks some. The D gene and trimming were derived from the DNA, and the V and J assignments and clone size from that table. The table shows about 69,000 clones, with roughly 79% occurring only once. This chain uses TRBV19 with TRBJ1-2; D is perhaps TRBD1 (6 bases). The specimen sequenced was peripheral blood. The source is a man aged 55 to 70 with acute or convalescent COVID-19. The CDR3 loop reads CASSNGGAYYGYTF. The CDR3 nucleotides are TGTGCCAGTAGTAACGGGGGGGCCTACTATGGCTACACCTTC.